The rows below give T cell receptor beta chains drawn from one sample of a study of cytomegalovirus exposure and HLA in healthy donors. Assay used: immunoSEQ multiplex PCR; TCRdb lists only in-frame clones, some missing. This repertoire includes approximately 110,000 clones. The sample comprised PBMCs. Receptor source: a man in his fifties in good health and CMV-seronegative. The CDR3 runs from the conserved cysteine through the conserved F or W. Fields, in order: V gene, J gene, D gene, CDR3 protein, CDR3 DNA. D genes are given only for firm matches.

v_gene: TRBV29-1; j_gene: TRBJ2-3; d_gene: -; CDR3aa: CSVEGGADTQYF; CDR3nt: TGCAGCGTTGAAGGGGGCGCAGATACGCAGTATTTT
v_gene: TRBV5-5; j_gene: TRBJ2-7; d_gene: -; CDR3aa: CASSLHAGSYEQYF; CDR3nt: TGTGCCAGCAGCTTGCACGCCGGTTCCTACGAGCAGTACTTC
v_gene: TRBV19; j_gene: TRBJ2-7; d_gene: -; CDR3aa: CASSIADSSYEQYF; CDR3nt: TGTGCCAGTAGTATAGCTGACAGCTCCTACGAGCAGTACTTC
v_gene: TRBV19; j_gene: TRBJ2-7; d_gene: -; CDR3aa: CASSIVEGYEQYF; CDR3nt: TGTGCCAGTAGTATAGTTGAGGGTTACGAGCAGTACTTC
v_gene: TRBV18; j_gene: TRBJ1-2; d_gene: TRBD1; CDR3aa: CASSPEQGNYGYTF; CDR3nt: TGTGCCAGCTCACCGGAACAGGGGAACTATGGCTACACCTTC
v_gene: TRBV7-6; j_gene: TRBJ2-2; d_gene: -; CDR3aa: CASSLDGGANTGELFF; CDR3nt: TGTGCCAGCAGCTTAGACGGGGGAGCGAACACCGGGGAGCTGTTTTTT
v_gene: TRBV7-2; j_gene: TRBJ2-6; d_gene: TRBD2; CDR3aa: CASSLAPLAGGPSGANVLTF; CDR3nt: TGTGCCAGCAGCTTAGCGCCCCTAGCGGGAGGGCCCTCTGGGGCCAACGTCCTGACTTTC
v_gene: TRBV7-9; j_gene: TRBJ2-1; d_gene: -; CDR3aa: CASSLGSVEQFF; CDR3nt: TGTGCCAGCAGCTTGGGTAGCGTTGAGCAGTTCTTC
v_gene: TRBV7-9; j_gene: TRBJ1-1; d_gene: TRBD1; CDR3aa: CASSSPGQGNTEAFF; CDR3nt: TGTGCCAGCAGCTCTCCGGGACAGGGTAACACTGAAGCTTTCTTT
v_gene: TRBV6-5; j_gene: TRBJ1-2; d_gene: -; CDR3aa: CASSSPSDRNYGYTF; CDR3nt: TGTGCCAGCAGTTCACCATCGGACAGAAACTATGGCTACACCTTC
v_gene: TRBV7-2; j_gene: TRBJ2-7; d_gene: TRBD2; CDR3aa: CASSLSAGVSYEQYF; CDR3nt: TGTGCCAGCAGCTTAAGTGCGGGGGTATCCTACGAGCAGTACTTC
v_gene: TRBV15; j_gene: TRBJ2-5; d_gene: TRBD1; CDR3aa: CATGRDRGLETQYF; CDR3nt: TGTGCCACCGGACGAGACAGGGGGTTGGAGACCCAGTACTTC
v_gene: TRBV6-1; j_gene: TRBJ2-7; d_gene: -; CDR3aa: CASSEGLERSYEQYF; CDR3nt: TGTGCCAGCAGTGAAGGCCTGGAGAGGTCCTACGAGCAGTACTTC
v_gene: TRBV4-3; j_gene: TRBJ2-4; d_gene: TRBD1; CDR3aa: CASSALQGAGNIQYF; CDR3nt: TGCGCCAGCAGCGCCCTACAGGGGGCGGGAAACATTCAGTACTTC
v_gene: TRBV13; j_gene: TRBJ2-3; d_gene: -; CDR3aa: CASRQAGQRDTQYF; CDR3nt: TGTGCCAGCAGGCAAGCGGGCCAGAGAGATACGCAGTATTTT
v_gene: TRBV9; j_gene: TRBJ1-1; d_gene: -; CDR3aa: CASSRLEGDLRNTEAFF; CDR3nt: TGTGCCAGCAGCCGACTGGAGGGCGACCTTAGGAACACTGAAGCTTTCTTT
v_gene: TRBV29-1; j_gene: TRBJ2-7; d_gene: -; CDR3aa: CSVGQGDYEQYF; CDR3nt: TGCAGCGTTGGTCAGGGCGACTACGAGCAGTACTTC
v_gene: TRBV29-1; j_gene: TRBJ2-1; d_gene: -; CDR3aa: CSVGTQTIYNEQFF; CDR3nt: TGCAGCGTGGGGACACAAACGATTTACAATGAGCAGTTCTTC
v_gene: TRBV4-3; j_gene: TRBJ1-4; d_gene: TRBD1; CDR3aa: CASSLETHQQGNGKLFF; CDR3nt: TGCGCCAGCAGCCTCGAAACCCACCAACAGGGGAACGGAAAACTGTTTTTT
v_gene: TRBV11-2; j_gene: TRBJ2-6; d_gene: TRBD1; CDR3aa: CASSLTGGGTGANVLTF; CDR3nt: TGTGCCAGCAGCCTAACAGGGGGCGGAACTGGGGCCAACGTCCTGACTTTC
v_gene: TRBV7-2; j_gene: TRBJ1-1; d_gene: TRBD1; CDR3aa: CASSAAGGITEAFF; CDR3nt: TGTGCCAGCAGCGCAGCAGGGGGCATCACTGAAGCTTTCTTT
v_gene: TRBV5-1; j_gene: TRBJ2-6; d_gene: -; CDR3aa: CASSLAVIALGANVLTF; CDR3nt: TGCGCCAGCAGCTTGGCGGTTATAGCTCTTGGGGCCAACGTCCTGACTTTC
v_gene: TRBV6-1; j_gene: TRBJ1-2; d_gene: -; CDR3aa: CASSESMAADYGYTF; CDR3nt: TGTGCCAGCAGTGAAAGCATGGCCGCGGACTATGGCTACACCTTC
v_gene: TRBV6-5; j_gene: TRBJ2-3; d_gene: -; CDR3aa: CASSPGEYADTQYF; CDR3nt: TGTGCCAGCAGTCCGGGGGAATATGCAGATACGCAGTATTTT
v_gene: TRBV5-4; j_gene: TRBJ1-2; d_gene: TRBD1; CDR3aa: CASSFDRATYGYTF; CDR3nt: TGTGCCAGCAGCTTTGACAGGGCCACCTATGGCTACACCTTC
v_gene: TRBV6-1; j_gene: TRBJ1-2; d_gene: -; CDR3aa: CASSPRQDYGYTF; CDR3nt: TGTGCCAGCAGTCCAAGACAGGACTATGGCTACACCTTC
v_gene: TRBV7-6; j_gene: TRBJ2-7; d_gene: TRBD2; CDR3aa: CASSLLAGGPLYEQYF; CDR3nt: TGTGCCAGCAGCCTACTAGCGGGAGGGCCGCTCTACGAGCAGTACTTC
v_gene: TRBV7-2; j_gene: TRBJ2-1; d_gene: -; CDR3aa: CASRLAPSSYNEQFF; CDR3nt: TGTGCCAGCAGGCTAGCGCCTAGCTCCTACAATGAGCAGTTCTTC
v_gene: TRBV14; j_gene: TRBJ1-3; d_gene: -; CDR3aa: CASSQEGISGNTIYF; CDR3nt: TGTGCCAGCAGCCAGGAGGGAATTTCTGGAAACACCATATATTTT
v_gene: TRBV18; j_gene: TRBJ1-2; d_gene: -; CDR3aa: CASSPRGGAEYGYTF; CDR3nt: TGTGCCAGCTCACCACGGGGGGGCGCGGAGTATGGCTACACCTTC
v_gene: TRBV6-5; j_gene: TRBJ2-7; d_gene: TRBD2; CDR3aa: CASTPGGTYEQYF; CDR3nt: TGTGCCAGCACCCCCGGGGGGACCTACGAGCAGTACTTC
v_gene: TRBV6-5; j_gene: TRBJ1-6; d_gene: TRBD1; CDR3aa: CASRSQGVSPLHF; CDR3nt: TGTGCCAGCAGATCTCAGGGGGTTTCACCCCTCCACTTT